This passage covers 11 T cell receptor beta chains from one sample sequenced in a study of OX40 agonist ivuxolimab in advanced cancers. Sequenced by immunoSEQ multiplex PCR; TCRdb stores in-frame clones only, minus some. This sample has about 38,000 clones, with around four fifths found just once. The sample here was CD4+ or CD8+ T cells sorted from blood, taken in a trial of the OX40 agonist ivuxolimab. These receptors were obtained from an adult with an advanced solid tumor such as melanoma, head and neck, liver or kidney cancer.

The chain joins TRBV9 to TRBJ2-3; D is possibly TRBD2 (6 bases). Germline V lookup: CDR1 SGDLS, CDR2 YYNGEE. CDR3 length: 15 residues. The ends were cut back, 5 bases at V and 3 bases at J, with 16 bases in the middle. In DNA, the CDR3 is TGTGCCAGCAGACTCCCCGGGGGTAGGACAGATACGCAGTATTTT. Its translation: CASRLPGGRTDTQYF.

This chain connects TRBV11-3 to TRBJ1-2; perhaps TRBD1 as D (5 bases). With 5 bases removed from V and 7 bases from J, the gap between germline ends came to 14 bases. This CDR3 contains 13 residues. Per germline, CDR1 SGHNT and CDR2 YENEEA. The CDR3 DNA reads TGTGCCAGCAGCCCTAAGGGGTATCCTGGCTACACCTTC. This gives the protein CASSPKGYPGYTF.

The chain carries TRBV5-6 and TRBJ2-5; no clear D. Germline loops: CDR1 SGHDT, CDR2 YYEEEE. The V end was cut by 0 bases, the J end by 7 bases, with 19 bases between. CDR3 length equals 16 residues. The CDR3 nucleotides read TGTGCCAGCAGCTTGGTCTGGCTAGAGGCCTCGGGGACCCAGTACTTC. Translating it yields CASSLVWLEASGTQYF.

J is TRBJ2-2 and V is TRBV7-7; D is possibly TRBD1 (5 bases). The CDR3 runs to 13 residues. Trimming took 3 bases from V and 6 from J, leaving 8 bases between them. Germline V gene sequence: CDR1 SSHAT, CDR2 FNYEAQ (reference sequence). Here the CDR3 DNA reads TGTGCCAGCAGCTTGGGGCTGTCCGGGGAGCTGTTTTTT. Its translation: CASSLGLSGELFF.

V gene TRBV18 combines with J gene TRBJ2-1; D tentatively reads TRBD1 or TRBD2 (5 bases each). V lost 3 bases and J 0 bases, leaving 15 bases between the germline ends. This CDR3 is 17 amino acids long. The germline V gene has CDR1 KGHSH and CDR2 LQKENI. The DNA of the CDR3 is TGTGCCAGCTCACCTACCGGGACCCTAAGCTCCTACAATGAGCAGTTCTTC. As protein: CASSPTGTLSSYNEQFF.

This chain uses TRBV6-1 with TRBJ1-6; tentatively, D is TRBD1 (5 bases). Trimming removed 2 bases from V and 10 bases from J, with 12 bases in between. The germline gives CDR1 MNHNS, CDR2 SASEGT. The CDR3 runs 14 residues. In DNA form, the CDR3 reads TGTGCCAGCAGTGAATCCCAGGGTGGGTCACCCCTCCACTTT. Protein: CASSESQGGSPLHF.

The chain joins TRBV29-1 to TRBJ1-5, with D possibly matching TRBD1 (6 bases). This CDR3 is 15 amino acids long. Germline CDR1 reads SQVTM; CDR2 reads ANQGSEA. V was pared by 4 bases and J by 0 bases, with 13 bases between. The CDR3 coding sequence is TGCAGCGTTGGGGGGGGCCCAAGTAGCAATCAGCCCCAGCATTTT. This sequence encodes CSVGGGPSSNQPQHF.

The V and J genes are TRBV2 and TRBJ1-1; TRBD1 is a possible D gene (6 bases). The ends were cut back, 6 bases at V and 1 base at J, with 12 bases in the middle. This CDR3 has 14 residues. Germline V gene data show CDR1 as SNHLY and CDR2 as FYNNEI. CDR3 bases: TGTGCCAGCAGAGACAGGACAGCGAACACTGAAGCTTTCTTT. It encodes CASRDRTANTEAFF.

The rearrangement links TRBV9 to TRBJ2-2; weak D call: TRBD2 (5 bases). Looked up from germline, CDR1 is SGDLS and CDR2 is YYNGEE. V lost 4 bases to trimming and J lost 7 bases, with 14 bases between them. The CDR3 runs to 14 residues. The CDR3 sequence: CASSPTLRGGELFF. CDR3 bases: TGTGCCAGCAGCCCCACACTTCGGGGCGGGGAGCTGTTTTTT.

The V gene is TRBV6-4, the J gene TRBJ1-2; D gene uncertain. V gave up 5 bases and J gave up 6 bases, with 16 bases separating them. Germline CDR1 reads MRHNA; CDR2 reads SNTAGT. The CDR3 spans 14 residues. The CDR3 coding sequence is TGTGCCAGCAGTACTACCTGGGATCGTGATGGCTACACCTTC. It specifies CASSTTWDRDGYTF.

The chain uses TRBV9 and TRBJ2-3, with 9 bases fitting TRBD2. The CDR3 runs to 15 residues. V gave up 6 bases and J gave up 2 bases; unmatched junction bases: 7. CDR1 and CDR2 (germline): SGDLS, YYNGEE. The CDR3 DNA sequence: TGTGCCAGCACGGAGACTAGCGGTTACACAGATACGCAGTATTTT. Amino acids: CASTETSGYTDTQYF.